This T cell receptor beta chain was captured in a study of T-cell reconstitution after alpha-beta-depleted transplantation in children. Study outcomes and limitations: Hyperexpanded clones declined; after one year, newly produced T cells mostly supplied diversity. Expanded graft clones, several hundred of them, were reportedly the source of alpha-beta T cells about two months after transplant.

This clonotype was seen at least ten times. The antigen remains undetermined. The TCRbeta library incorporated unique molecular identifiers. Using its own MiXCR run on the PCR reads, TCRdb lists one record per CDR3 protein. Here the sample spans approximately 31,000 distinct CDR3 sequences, roughly 6.5% being singletons. CDR3 length: 17 residues. Trimming took 6 bases from V and 3 from J; bases not matched to a gene: 12. Germline V gene data show CDR1 as LGHDT and CDR2 as YNNKEL (reference sequence). V usage is TRBV3-1 and J usage is TRBJ2-1, with 9 bases that match TRBD1. The sequence derives from a child under two years old who had a stem cell transplant for acute myeloid leukemia, so the T cells may come from the graft donor. The sequencing used peripheral blood, collected 60 days after TCRalphabeta/CD19-depleted stem cell transplant. The CDR3, as DNA: TGTGCCAGCAGAGATTTGGCCGGGACAGGGTACTACAATGAGCAGTTCTTC. It yields the protein CASRDLAGTGYYNEQFF.